The clone carrying this TCR beta chain was seen more than once but under ten times. Its antigen is still unknown. TCRdb reanalysed the 5' RACE reads using MiXCR and keeps one entry per CDR3 protein. The sample consists of around 510,000 distinct CDR3 sequences, roughly an eighth of them appearing once. This sample was included in a study of identical twins. Study findings and constraints: Within beta out-of-frame sequences, the excess sharing observed between twins was weaker.

Germline V gene sequence: CDR1 KGHSH, CDR2 LQKENI. J lost 4 bases, V lost 6 bases, and 6 bases had no gene match. The CDR3 runs 14 residues. These data were also filed under a second study, of yellow fever vaccine responses in identical twins.

This TCR was sampled from a woman between 18 and 29 years old in good health. The chain recombines TRBV18 with TRBJ1-5, with 7 bases identical to TRBD1. The specimen sequenced was CD4+ T cells sorted from blood. The DNA for the CDR3 is TGTGCCAGCTCTCCGACAGGGCCGAATCAGCCCCAGCATTTT. Its translation is CASSPTGPNQPQHF.